This T cell receptor beta chain was found in a study of cytomegalovirus exposure and HLA in healthy donors (dated by TCRdb to about 2017). In the study overall: A later analysis indicated that the roughly 120 validation repertoires were generated on the platform also employed for the 700 or so repertoires of the first cohort. The study was designed to test whether signatures of past pathogen exposure could be identified by cataloging public T cell receptors. A separate validation cohort of over a hundred different subjects was used in addition to the roughly 670-subject first cohort. High-throughput TCR immunosequencing, statistical association of individual TCRs with disease status, and machine learning were combined to predict cytomegalovirus infection status.

The donors were included in the validation cohort of some 120 subjects, a group kept apart from the roughly 690-subject first cohort. Preparation of the library involved the immunoSEQ multiplex PCR assay. In the source study's methods: A statistical classification framework was built for diagnosing cytomegalovirus status from the catalog of TCR beta chain sequences. Imported from immuneACCESS, the table was reduced by TCRdb to in-frame sequences with V and J called. These copies leave out some clones; in studies compared against another copy, an unresolved V gene accounts for under half, and the cause of the remainder is not known. V and J calls and clone size are copied from that table; D and trimming were computed from the DNA. The sample contains 120,000 to 150,000 clones, just over 90% of them found a single time. 0.55% to 0.8% of the sample is in the top ten clones. The investigation overall reported the following: According to the authors, the approach could potentially be generalized to other disease states and immunological phenotypes. In vitro tests confirmed that a few of the cytomegalovirus-associated TCR beta chains recognize cytomegalovirus antigens. In both the original and validation cohorts, the classifier was reported to diagnose cytomegalovirus status with high specificity and sensitivity. In a later analysis, TCRs clustered in the first cohort were found to also tend to co-occur in the roughly 120 validation repertoires, with approximately 95% of cluster scores above 0. A later analysis lacked HLA typing for the validation cohort, so it scored co-occurrence in that cohort across all 110 or so repertoires. A total of 150 to 200 TCR beta chains were listed by the study as associated with cytomegalovirus. Across donors, most TCR sequences were observed very rarely, whereas some public TCRs were present in many individuals.

With respect to this clone: The specificity of this receptor is unknown. Base-call qualities are not available, and no considerably larger clone is one nucleotide away.

Via the germline V gene, CDR1 is MGHRA and CDR2 YSYEKL. Reading from cysteine to phenylalanine, the CDR3 counts 16 amino acids. Of all the DNA, just the CDR3 is kept, 48 bases in frame from base 1. After removal of 3 bases from V and 8 bases from J, the junction retains 10 bases not matched to a gene. This clonotype originated in a man aged 18 to 30 in good health and CMV-seronegative. The V and J segments used are TRBV4-1 and TRBJ2-4; 10 junctional bases match TRBD1. Sequencing was done on a sample of PBMCs. The bases are TGCGCCAGCAGCCATCCCCCGGGACAGGGGAACGACATTCAGTACTTC. Its protein product is CASSHPPGQGNDIQYF.